This T cell receptor (beta chain) was sequenced during a study of CD8+ T cells in alopecia areata. In the study overall: People stayed on tofacitinib for 6 to 18 months, then stopped the drug for 6 months. Severity among treated patients was scored by the percentage of scalp area affected. Whole-study results and caveats: Many expanded lesional clones persisted during tofacitinib (in both scalp and blood).

Comments on this clone: The antigen is undetermined.

CDR1 is MNHEY, CDR2 SVGAGI, per germline. With 7 bases removed from V and 11 bases from J, the gap between germline ends came to 17 bases. The CDR3 consists of 12 residues. The treatment denotes: oral pan-JAK inhibitor, 5-10 mg twice daily. Alopecia areata patients provided lesional scalp punch biopsies and peripheral blood. Once RNA had been extracted, it was reverse transcribed into cDNA to act as the sequencing template. Clones were read by immunoSEQ multiplex PCR, and TCRdb kept only the in-frame ones, dropping some. The sample lists some 170,000 clones, 53% occurring once. The source material was CD8+ T cells sorted from blood, sampled at week 24, from a patient treated with tofacitinib. The receptor was derived from a human donor with alopecia areata. V gene TRBV6-5 combines with J gene TRBJ1-1, with TRBD1 as a possible D gene (6 bases). The CDR3 reads CASITSAGEAFF. In nucleotides, the CDR3 is TGTGCCAGCATAACTTCGGCAGGGGAGGCTTTCTTT.